Shown below are 21 T cell receptor beta chains from a single sample sequenced in a study of T cell responses to AZD1222 COVID-19 vaccine. The assay was immunoSEQ multiplex PCR, and TCRdb's table has in-frame clones only and misses some. The table shows some 100,000 clones, with roughly nine tenths occurring only once. The input for sequencing was peripheral blood, taken on day 0 of AZD1222 vaccination. These receptors all stem from an adult in good health.

The chain is built from TRBV16 and TRBJ2-5; D is unclear. Germline V gene lookup returns CDR1 KGHSY and CDR2 FQNENV. V shed 1 base and J shed 3 bases, with 12 bases lying between them. This CDR3 has 15 amino acids. Here the CDR3 DNA reads TGTGCCAGCAGCCAATTGTTTAGTACAGAAGAGACCCAGTACTTC. Translating it yields CASSQLFSTEETQYF.

V gene TRBV7-9 combines with J gene TRBJ1-6; D gene uncertain. CDR1 and CDR2 from the germline V gene are SEHNR and FQNEAQ (reference sequence). The ends were cut back, 5 bases at V and 0 bases at J, with 8 bases in the middle. CDR3 size: 15 residues. CDR3 amino acids: CASSRSLSYNSPLHF. CDR3 sequence (DNA): TGTGCCAGCAGCCGCTCCCTCTCCTATAATTCACCCCTCCACTTT.

The chain carries TRBV12-3 or TRBV12-4 and TRBJ2-4, with D uncertain. This CDR3 region has 13 residues. Trimming took 3 bases from V and 9 from J, leaving 12 bases between them. The CDR3 DNA reads TGTGCCAGCAGTTTTGGTGGTGGAATCATTCAGTACTTC. It specifies CASSFGGGIIQYF.

The chain couples TRBV28 to TRBJ1-5; D remains unclear. The ends were cut back, 2 bases at V and 3 bases at J, with 8 bases in the middle. The CDR3 length is 14 residues. Per the germline V gene, CDR1 is MDHEN and CDR2 is SYDVKM. The CDR3 protein is CASSLAQYNQPQHF. DNA of the CDR3: TGTGCCAGCAGTTTAGCACAGTACAATCAGCCCCAGCATTTT.

The CDR3 DNA reads as TGTGCCAGCCAGAGACAGGCGAATGAAAAACTGTTTTTT. This codes for CASQRQANEKLFF. This rearrangement joins TRBV14 to TRBJ1-4; tentatively, D is TRBD1 (6 bases). Trimming shortened V by 8 bases and J by 5 bases, and 12 bases separated the two germline ends. The CDR3 contains 13 residues. Per germline, CDR1 SGHDN and CDR2 FVKESK.

The V call is TRBV5-1, the J call TRBJ1-6, with TRBD1 identical over 7 bases. V shed 7 bases and J 6 bases; nucleotides not matched to a gene: 10. The CDR3 is made up of 15 amino acids. CDR1 and CDR2 (germline): SGHRS, YFSETQ. The CDR3 loop reads CASSGGGGTNSPLHF. DNA of the CDR3: TGCGCCAGCTCGGGAGGAGGGGGCACTAATTCACCCCTCCACTTT. Full variable domain (rest looked up from reference TRBV5-1 and TRBJ1-6): KAGVTQTPRYLIKTRGQQVTLSCSPISGHRSVSWYQQTPGQGLQFLFEYFSETQRNKGNFPGRFSGRQFSNSRSEMNVSTLELGDSALYLCASSGGGGTNSPLHFGNGTRLTVT.

The chain joins TRBV27 to TRBJ1-1; the D gene is possibly TRBD1 (6 bases). V was pared by 4 bases and J by 4 bases, with 22 bases between. Looked up from germline, CDR1 is MNHEY and CDR2 is SMNVEV (reference sequence). The CDR3 sequence is 17 residues long. Written as DNA, the CDR3 is TGTGCCAGCAGTTCACGGACGGGCGAGAGGGGGGGCACTGAAGCTTTCTTT. It encodes CASSSRTGERGGTEAFF.

This chain uses TRBV6-5 with TRBJ2-7, with D tentatively TRBD2 (6 bases). The germline V and J ends were trimmed by 6 bases and 1 base, with 7 bases remaining between them. Germline values: CDR1 MNHEY, CDR2 SVGAGI. The CDR3 has 12 amino acids. CDR3 coding DNA: TGTGCCAGCAGGGAGGGGTCCTACGAGCAGTACTTC. Amino acids: CASREGSYEQYF.

V is TRBV5-1 and J is TRBJ2-3; D remains ambiguous. CDR1 SGHRS and CDR2 YFSETQ come from the germline V gene. This CDR3 comprises 13 residues. V gave up 1 base and J gave up 3 bases, with 6 bases separating them. CDR3 sequence reads: CASSLFRTDTQYF. The CDR3, as DNA: TGCGCCAGCAGCTTGTTCAGGACAGATACGCAGTATTTT.

This chain connects TRBV9 to TRBJ1-1; maybe TRBD1 (5 bases). Trimming left V 0 bases short and J 8 bases short, with 17 bases between. The germline CDR1 and CDR2 sequences are SGDLS and YYNGEE. This CDR3 region has 15 residues. The CDR3 region is CASSVGVGETVEAFF. CDR3 nucleotide sequence: TGTGCCAGCAGCGTAGGCGTGGGGGAAACCGTAGAAGCTTTCTTT. The variable domain in full, with the rest retrieved from reference TRBV9 and TRBJ1-1, is DSGVTQTPKHLITATGQRVTLRCSPRSGDLSVYWYQQSLDQGLQFLIQYYNGEERAKGNILERFSAQQFPDLHSELNLSSLELGDSALYFCASSVGVGETVEAFFGQGTRLTVV.

The rearrangement links TRBV28 to TRBJ2-7; D gene uncertain. The CDR3 totals 16 residues. V gave up 2 bases and J gave up 0 bases, with 14 bases separating them. Germline CDR1 and CDR2: MDHEN and SYDVKM. DNA of the CDR3: TGTGCCAGCAGTTTAGATGTAAAACAGTACTCCTACGAGCAGTACTTC. Encoded protein: CASSLDVKQYSYEQYF.

This clone was picked up one time. The chain carries TRBV6-5 and TRBJ1-2; 10 nucleotides align to TRBD1. The CDR3 has 14 amino acids. Germline lookup yields CDR1 MNHEY and CDR2 SVGAGI. The V segment lost 2 bases and the J segment 8 bases; nucleotides outside the gene matches: 5. The CDR3 sequence: CASSYGGTGDGYTF. The CDR3, as DNA: TGTGCCAGCAGTTACGGGGGGACAGGGGACGGCTACACCTTC.

The chain joins TRBV5-1 to TRBJ1-5; 11 positions agree with TRBD1. The CDR3 loop spans 15 amino acids. V was clipped by 4 bases and J by 5 bases; unmatched bases: 5. Germline CDR1 is SGHRS and CDR2 is YFSETQ. CDR3 bases: TGCGCCAGCAGCCCCTCGGGACAGGGGGATCAGCCCCAGCATTTT. This codes for CASSPSGQGDQPQHF. The variable domain in full, completed from reference TRBV5-1 and TRBJ1-5, reads KAGVTQTPRYLIKTRGQQVTLSCSPISGHRSVSWYQQTPGQGLQFLFEYFSETQRNKGNFPGRFSGRQFSNSRSEMNVSTLELGDSALYLCASSPSGQGDQPQHFGDGTRLSIL.

The rearrangement joins TRBV18 to TRBJ1-3; no definite D call. Trimming cost V 6 bases and J 0 bases, with 12 bases left between them. Germline V gene lookup returns CDR1 KGHSH and CDR2 LQKENI. This CDR3 comprises 15 residues. CDR3: CASSSRTVSGNTIYF. In DNA form, the CDR3 reads TGTGCCAGCTCGTCTAGGACGGTCTCTGGAAACACCATATATTTT.

This rearrangement joins TRBV11-3 to TRBJ2-7; 12 bases align to TRBD1. The CDR3 sequence is 15 residues long. Germline V gene lookup returns CDR1 SGHNT and CDR2 YENEEA. Losses at the gene ends were 4 bases for V and 4 bases for J; bases not matched to a gene: 5. CDR3 residues: CASSSGTGGVYEQYF. The CDR3 DNA follows: TGTGCCAGCAGCTCCGGGACAGGGGGCGTATACGAGCAGTACTTC.

The chain recombines TRBV27 with TRBJ1-6; weak D call: TRBD1 (6 bases). Trimming removed 6 bases at V and 2 bases at J, with 14 bases between. CDR1 is MNHEY, CDR2 SMNVEV, per germline (reference sequence). The CDR3 runs to 16 residues. The CDR3 sequence is CASSPVGAAYNSPLHF. The CDR3 DNA reads as TGTGCCAGCAGCCCCGTGGGGGCGGCCTATAATTCACCCCTCCACTTT.

The chain combines TRBV14 with TRBJ2-5, with no clear D. Germline CDR1 reads SGHDN; CDR2 reads FVKESK. The CDR3 loop spans 17 amino acids. V was cut by 0 bases and J by 1 base, with 15 bases left in between. The chain's CDR3 is CASSQDRIRQPQETQYF. CDR3 bases: TGTGCCAGCAGCCAAGATCGTATACGACAACCCCAAGAGACCCAGTACTTC.

In its sample, this clone was seen once. J is TRBJ2-3 and V is TRBV27; D may be TRBD1 or TRBD2 (6 bases each). The CDR3 runs 15 residues. CDR1 and CDR2 from the germline V gene are MNHEY and SMNVEV (reference sequence). Trimming removed 4 bases from V and 6 bases from J, with 17 bases in between. This CDR3 is CASSSGTGGRDTQYF. The CDR3 bases are TGTGCCAGCAGTTCCGGGACTGGGGGCCGCGATACGCAGTATTTT.

The chain has TRBV7-6 and TRBJ1-2, with a weak D call TRBD1 (5 bases). Germline V CDR1 and CDR2: SGHVS, FNYEAQ. V lost 5 bases and J lost 3, with 22 bases in between. The CDR3 is made up of 17 amino acids. For the CDR3, the DNA is TGTGCCAGCAGCACAATAAAGGGGAGACAGAAGTACTATGGCTACACCTTC. Translated: CASSTIKGRQKYYGYTF.

This chain connects TRBV29-1 to TRBJ1-2; 7 bases agree with TRBD1. This CDR3 is built from 13 residues. Germline V gene lookup returns CDR1 SQVTM and CDR2 ANQGSEA. The V and J ends lost 5 bases and 8 bases, in that order; junction bases with no gene match: 11. CDR3 sequence: CSVLTDRVSGYTF. CDR3 DNA: TGCAGCGTTTTAACCGACAGGGTGAGCGGCTACACCTTC.

This clone was seen once. J is TRBJ1-5 and V is TRBV7-8, with D unclear. Trimming left V 1 base short and J 9 bases short, with 7 bases between. Germline V gives CDR1 SGHVS, CDR2 FQNEAQ. This CDR3 spans 12 amino acids. The CDR3 loop is CASSLGNGPQHF. The CDR3 DNA is TGTGCCAGCAGCTTAGGAAATGGGCCCCAGCATTTT.